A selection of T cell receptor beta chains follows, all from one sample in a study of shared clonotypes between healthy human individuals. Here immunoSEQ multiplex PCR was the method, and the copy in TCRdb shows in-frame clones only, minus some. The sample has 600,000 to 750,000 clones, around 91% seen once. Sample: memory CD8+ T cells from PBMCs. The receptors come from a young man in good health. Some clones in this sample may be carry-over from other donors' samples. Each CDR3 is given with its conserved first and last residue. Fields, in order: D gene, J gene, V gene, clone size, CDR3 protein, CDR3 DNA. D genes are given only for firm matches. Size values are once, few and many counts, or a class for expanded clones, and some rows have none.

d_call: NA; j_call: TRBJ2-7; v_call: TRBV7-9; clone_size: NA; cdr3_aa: CASSPRTRTYEQYF; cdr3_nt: TGTGCCAGCAGCCCTCGGACACGCACCTACGAGCAGTACTTC
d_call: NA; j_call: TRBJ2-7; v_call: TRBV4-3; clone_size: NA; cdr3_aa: CASSQFPDSYEQYF; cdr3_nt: TGCGCCAGCAGCCAATTTCCTGATTCCTACGAGCAGTACTTC
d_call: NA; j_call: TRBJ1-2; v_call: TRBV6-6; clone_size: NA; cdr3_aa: CASSSDSASNYGYTF; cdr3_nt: TGTGCCAGCAGTTCAGACTCCGCGTCTAACTATGGCTACACCTTC
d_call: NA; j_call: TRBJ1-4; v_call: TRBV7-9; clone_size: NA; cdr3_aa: CASSLAVPNEKLFF; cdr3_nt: TGTGCCAGCAGCTTAGCAGTTCCTAATGAAAAACTGTTTTTT
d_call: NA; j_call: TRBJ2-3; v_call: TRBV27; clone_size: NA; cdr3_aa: CASSFLTGTGPTDTQYF; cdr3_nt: TGTGCCAGCAGTTTTTTAACCGGGACGGGGCCCACAGATACGCAGTATTTT
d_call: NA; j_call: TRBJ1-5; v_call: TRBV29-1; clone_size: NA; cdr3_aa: CSVVQGWGQPQHF; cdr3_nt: TGCAGCGTCGTACAGGGATGGGGTCAGCCCCAGCATTTT
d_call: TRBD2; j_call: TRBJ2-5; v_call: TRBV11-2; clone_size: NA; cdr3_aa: CASRPGTSGSAETQYF; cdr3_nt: TGTGCCAGCAGGCCCGGGACTAGCGGGAGCGCAGAGACCCAGTACTTC
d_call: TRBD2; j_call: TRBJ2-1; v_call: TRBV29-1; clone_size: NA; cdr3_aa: CSVAQRGSIREQFF; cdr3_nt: TGCAGCGTGGCGCAGCGGGGATCCATCCGGGAGCAGTTCTTC
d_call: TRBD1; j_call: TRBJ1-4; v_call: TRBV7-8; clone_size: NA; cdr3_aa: CASSLVTDRDSASATNEKLFF; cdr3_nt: TGTGCCAGCAGCTTAGTAACTGACCGGGACAGCGCCTCAGCAACTAATGAAAAACTGTTTTTT
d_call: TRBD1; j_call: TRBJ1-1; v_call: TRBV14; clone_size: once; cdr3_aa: CASSQTGTVNTEAFF; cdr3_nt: TGTGCCAGCAGCCAAACCGGGACAGTGAACACTGAAGCTTTCTTT
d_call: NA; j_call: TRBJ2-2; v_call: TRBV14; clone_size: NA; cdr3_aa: CASSQLAGELFF; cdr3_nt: TGTGCCAGCAGCCAATTGGCCGGGGAGCTGTTTTTT
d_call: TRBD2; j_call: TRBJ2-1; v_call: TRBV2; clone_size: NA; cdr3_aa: CASRVPGLAPSYNEQFF; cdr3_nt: TGTGCCAGCAGAGTACCGGGACTAGCACCCTCCTACAATGAGCAGTTCTTC
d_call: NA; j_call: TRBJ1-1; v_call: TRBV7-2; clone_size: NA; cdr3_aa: CASSLWGSHVTEAFF; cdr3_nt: TGTGCCAGCAGCTTATGGGGGTCCCACGTCACTGAAGCTTTCTTT
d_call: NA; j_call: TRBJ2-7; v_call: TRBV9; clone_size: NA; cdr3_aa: CASSVGQDYHEQYF; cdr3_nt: TGTGCCAGCAGCGTAGGACAGGACTACCACGAGCAGTACTTC
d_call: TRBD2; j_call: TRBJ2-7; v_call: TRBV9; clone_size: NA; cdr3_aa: CASSVGSGSYEQYF; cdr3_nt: TGTGCCAGCAGCGTAGGAAGCGGGAGTTACGAGCAGTACTTC
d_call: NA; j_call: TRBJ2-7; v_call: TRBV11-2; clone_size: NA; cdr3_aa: CASRRGAGEQYF; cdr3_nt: TGTGCCAGCAGGAGGGGTGCGGGCGAGCAGTACTTC
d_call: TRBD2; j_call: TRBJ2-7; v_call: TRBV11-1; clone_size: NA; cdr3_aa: CASSQIAGGAYEQYF; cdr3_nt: TGTGCCAGCAGCCAAATAGCGGGAGGGGCCTACGAGCAGTACTTC
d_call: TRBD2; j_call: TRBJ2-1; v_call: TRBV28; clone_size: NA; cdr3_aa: CASSLVAGGRNEQFF; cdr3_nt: TGTGCCAGCAGTCTCGTAGCGGGCGGACGCAATGAGCAGTTCTTC
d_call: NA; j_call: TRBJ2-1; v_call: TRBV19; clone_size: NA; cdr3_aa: CASSIRALNEQFF; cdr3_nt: TGTGCCAGTAGTATAAGAGCGCTGAATGAGCAGTTCTTC
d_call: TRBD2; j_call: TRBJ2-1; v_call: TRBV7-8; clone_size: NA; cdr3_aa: CASSLSNLGLADEREQFF; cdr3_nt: TGTGCCAGCAGCTTAAGCAATCTGGGACTAGCAGATGAGCGGGAGCAGTTCTTC
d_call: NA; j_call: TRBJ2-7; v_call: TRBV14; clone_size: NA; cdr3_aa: CASRSRSSYEQYF; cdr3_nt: TGTGCCAGCCGCAGCCGCAGCTCCTACGAGCAGTACTTC
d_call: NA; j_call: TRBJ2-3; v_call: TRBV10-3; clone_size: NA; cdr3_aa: CAISESKLAGDTQYF; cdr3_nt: TGTGCCATCAGTGAGTCGAAACTAGCCGGTGATACGCAGTATTTT
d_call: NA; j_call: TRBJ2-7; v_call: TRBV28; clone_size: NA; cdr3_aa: CASSLSSQGTYEQYF; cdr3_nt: TGTGCCAGCAGTTTATCTTCCCAGGGTACCTACGAGCAGTACTTC
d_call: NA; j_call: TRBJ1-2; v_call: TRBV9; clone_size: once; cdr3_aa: CASSAGGRASYGYTF; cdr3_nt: TGTGCCAGCAGCGCAGGAGGGCGGGCGAGCTATGGCTACACCTTC
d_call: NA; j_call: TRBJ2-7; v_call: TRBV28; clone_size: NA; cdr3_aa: CASSPRGEQCF; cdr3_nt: TGTGCCAGCAGCCCTCGCGGGGAGCAGTGCTTC
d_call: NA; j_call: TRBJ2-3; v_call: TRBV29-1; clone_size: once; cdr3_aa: CSVEDRGAADTQYF; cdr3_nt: TGCAGCGTTGAAGACAGGGGGGCGGCAGATACGCAGTATTTT
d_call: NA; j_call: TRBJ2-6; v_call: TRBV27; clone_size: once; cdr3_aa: CASSKISGANVLTF; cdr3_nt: TGTGCCAGCAGTAAAATTTCTGGGGCCAACGTCCTGACTTTC
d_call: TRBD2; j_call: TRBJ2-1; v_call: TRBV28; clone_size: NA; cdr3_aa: CASNTGTSGSYNEQFF; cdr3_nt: TGTGCCAGCAATACCGGGACTAGCGGCTCCTACAATGAGCAGTTCTTC
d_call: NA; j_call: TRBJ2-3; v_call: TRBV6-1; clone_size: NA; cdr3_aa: CASRGKYTDTQYF; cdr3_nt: TGTGCCAGCAGAGGGAAGTACACAGATACGCAGTATTTT